These 6 T cell receptor beta chains came from one sample sequenced in a study of blood T cell repertoires in COVID-19. Measured with immunoSEQ multiplex PCR; TCRdb has only the in-frame clones, and not every one. The table has about 250,000 clones, 65% to 90% seen once; the top ten hold around 9.8%. Sequenced input: PBMCs or T cells enriched from blood (not recorded which). The receptors were gathered from a woman aged 50 to 60 with acute COVID-19.

V gene TRBV10-3 combines with J gene TRBJ1-1; no firm D call. V gave up 5 bases and J gave up 1 base, with 8 bases separating them. Germline CDR1 reads ENHRY; CDR2 reads SYGVKD. CDR3 size: 13 residues. DNA of the CDR3: TGTGCCATCAGTCCCTCAGGGAACACTGAAGCTTTCTTT. Amino acids: CAISPSGNTEAFF.

This clone has just one count. The chain is built from TRBV2 and TRBJ2-1, with 15 bases identical to TRBD2. V was pared by 7 bases and J by 7 bases, with 2 bases of the junction left unmatched. The CDR3 runs 14 residues. CDR1 is SNHLY and CDR2 is FYNNEI in the germline V gene. CDR3 sequence (DNA): TGTGCCAGCAAGGGACTAGCGGGGGGTAATGAGCAGTTCTTC. The encoded protein is CASKGLAGGNEQFF.

V usage is TRBV7-2 and J usage is TRBJ2-1; 9 nucleotides line up with TRBD2. V dropped 4 bases and J dropped 9; count of bases not matched to a gene: 13. Germline V gene data show CDR1 as SGHTA and CDR2 as FQGNSA. The CDR3 totals 16 residues. The CDR3 protein is CASSSYVAGAVGEQFF. For the CDR3, the DNA is TGTGCCAGCAGCTCCTACGTAGCGGGGGCGGTGGGTGAGCAGTTCTTC.

This chain connects TRBV29-1 to TRBJ2-7, with 7 nucleotides matching TRBD1. V trimming: 4 bases; J trimming: 6 bases; junction bases outside the gene matches: 9. Germline CDR1 and CDR2: SQVTM and ANQGSEA. CDR3 length: 13 residues. The CDR3 bases are TGCAGCGTTGCCGGGACAGCCAGGATCGAGCAGTACTTC. Protein product: CSVAGTARIEQYF.

This clone appeared once. The CDR3 nucleotides are TGCGCCAGCAGTCATTCCTTTTACGAGCAGTACTTC. Encoded protein: CASSHSFYEQYF. This rearrangement joins TRBV23-1 to TRBJ2-7; no clear D. TRBV23-1 is an ORF; its function is uncertain. V lost 3 bases, J lost 4 bases, and 7 bases lay in between. The CDR3 is 12 amino acids.

V and J are TRBV6-2 or TRBV6-3 and TRBJ1-2; D remains ambiguous. The V end was cut by 2 bases, the J end by 5 bases, with 12 bases between. The germline gives CDR1 MNHEY, CDR2 SVGEGT. This CDR3 spans 14 amino acids. The CDR3 region has the DNA TGTGCCAGCAGTTACAACACACCTCCATATGGCTACACCTTC. Translated: CASSYNTPPYGYTF.